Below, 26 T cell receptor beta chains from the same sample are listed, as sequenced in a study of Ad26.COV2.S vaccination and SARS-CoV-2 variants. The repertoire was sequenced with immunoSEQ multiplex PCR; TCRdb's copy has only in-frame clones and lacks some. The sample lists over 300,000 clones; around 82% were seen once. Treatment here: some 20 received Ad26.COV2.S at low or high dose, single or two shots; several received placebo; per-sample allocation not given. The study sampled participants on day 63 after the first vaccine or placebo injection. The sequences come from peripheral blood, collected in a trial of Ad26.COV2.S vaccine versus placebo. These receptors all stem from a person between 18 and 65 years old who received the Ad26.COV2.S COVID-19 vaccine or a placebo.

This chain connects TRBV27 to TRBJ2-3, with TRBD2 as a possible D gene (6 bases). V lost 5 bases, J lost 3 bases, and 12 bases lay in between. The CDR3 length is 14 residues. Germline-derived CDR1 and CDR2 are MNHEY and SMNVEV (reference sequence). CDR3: CASSPAGLTDTQYF. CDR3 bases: TGTGCCAGCAGTCCAGCGGGCCTAACAGATACGCAGTATTTT.

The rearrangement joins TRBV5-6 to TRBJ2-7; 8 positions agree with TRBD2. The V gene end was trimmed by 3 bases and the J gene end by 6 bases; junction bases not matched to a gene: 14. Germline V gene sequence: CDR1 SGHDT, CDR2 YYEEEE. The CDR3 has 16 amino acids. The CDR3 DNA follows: TGTGCCAGCAGCTCGGGGGTGAGACTAGCGATAGGCGAGCAGTACTTC. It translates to CASSSGVRLAIGEQYF.

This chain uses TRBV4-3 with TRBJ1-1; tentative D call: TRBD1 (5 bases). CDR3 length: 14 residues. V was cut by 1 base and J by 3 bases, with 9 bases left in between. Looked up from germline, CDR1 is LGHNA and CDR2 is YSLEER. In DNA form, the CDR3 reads TGCGCCAGCAGCCAAGGGGGCAGGTACACTGAAGCTTTCTTT. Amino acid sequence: CASSQGGRYTEAFF.

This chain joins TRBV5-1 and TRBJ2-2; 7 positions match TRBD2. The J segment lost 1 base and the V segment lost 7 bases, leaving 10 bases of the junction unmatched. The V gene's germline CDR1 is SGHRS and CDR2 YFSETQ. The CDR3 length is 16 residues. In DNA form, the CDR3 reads TGCGCCAGCGATAAGGACCGCGGGGGGAACACCGGGGAGCTGTTTTTT. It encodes CASDKDRGGNTGELFF.

In nucleotides, the CDR3 is TGTGCCAGCAGCACCCCACTAAGCCTAGCGGGAATAAATACGCAGTATTTT. It codes for CASSTPLSLAGINTQYF. The genes are TRBV9 and TRBJ2-3, with TRBD2 matching 9 bases. Looked up from germline, CDR1 is SGDLS and CDR2 is YYNGEE. The V segment lost 4 bases and the J segment 7 bases; nucleotides outside the gene matches: 16. This CDR3 comprises 17 residues.

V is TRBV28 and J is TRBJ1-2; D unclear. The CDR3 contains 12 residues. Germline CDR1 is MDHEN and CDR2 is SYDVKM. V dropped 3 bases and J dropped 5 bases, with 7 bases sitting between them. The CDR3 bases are TGTGCCAGCAGTTTTGGGTTGTATGGCTACACCTTC. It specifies CASSFGLYGYTF.

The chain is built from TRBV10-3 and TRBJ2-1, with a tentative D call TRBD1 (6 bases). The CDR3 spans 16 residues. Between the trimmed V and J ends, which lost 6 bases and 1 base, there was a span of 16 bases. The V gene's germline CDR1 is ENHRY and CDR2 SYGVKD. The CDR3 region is CAIRDGQTPSYNEQFF. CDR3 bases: TGTGCCATCAGGGACGGACAGACCCCTTCCTACAATGAGCAGTTCTTC.

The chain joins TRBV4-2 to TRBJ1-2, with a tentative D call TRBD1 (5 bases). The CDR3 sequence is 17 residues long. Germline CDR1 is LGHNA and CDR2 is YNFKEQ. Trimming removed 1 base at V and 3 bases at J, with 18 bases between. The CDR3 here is CASSQGEGWGFHYGYTF. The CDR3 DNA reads TGTGCCAGCAGCCAAGGGGAAGGGTGGGGGTTTCACTATGGCTACACCTTC.

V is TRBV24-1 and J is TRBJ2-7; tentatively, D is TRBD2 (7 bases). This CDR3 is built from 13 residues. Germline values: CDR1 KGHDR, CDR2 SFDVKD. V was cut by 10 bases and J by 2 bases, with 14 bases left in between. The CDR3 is CATSRGAPYEQYF. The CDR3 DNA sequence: TGTGCCACGAGCCGGGGGGCACCCTACGAGCAGTACTTC.

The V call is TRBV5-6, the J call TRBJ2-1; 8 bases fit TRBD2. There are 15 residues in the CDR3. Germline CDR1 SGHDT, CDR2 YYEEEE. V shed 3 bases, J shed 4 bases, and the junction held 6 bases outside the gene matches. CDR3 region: CASSWGLEGYNEQFF. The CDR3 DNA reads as TGTGCCAGCAGCTGGGGACTAGAGGGATACAATGAGCAGTTCTTC.

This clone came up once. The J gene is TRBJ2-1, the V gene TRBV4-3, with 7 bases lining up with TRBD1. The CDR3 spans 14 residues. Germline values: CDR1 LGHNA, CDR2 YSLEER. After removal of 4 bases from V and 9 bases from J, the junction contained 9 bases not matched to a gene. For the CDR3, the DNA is TGCGCCAGCAGCCTAGGACAGGCGGCGGTTGAGCAGTTCTTC. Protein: CASSLGQAAVEQFF.

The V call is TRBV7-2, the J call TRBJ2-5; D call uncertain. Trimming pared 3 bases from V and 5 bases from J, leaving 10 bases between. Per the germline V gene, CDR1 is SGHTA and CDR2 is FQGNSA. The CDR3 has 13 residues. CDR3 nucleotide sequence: TGTGCCAGCAGCTTCGCTAGAAGGGAGACCCAGTACTTC. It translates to CASSFARRETQYF.

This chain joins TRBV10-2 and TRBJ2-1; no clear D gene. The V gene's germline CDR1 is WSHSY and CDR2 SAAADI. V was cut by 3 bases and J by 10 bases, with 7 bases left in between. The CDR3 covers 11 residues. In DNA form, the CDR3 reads TGCGCCAGCAGTGACTTAGGGGAGCAGTTCTTC. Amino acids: CASSDLGEQFF.

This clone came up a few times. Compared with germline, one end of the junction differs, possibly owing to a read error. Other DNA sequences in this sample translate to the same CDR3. CDR3 protein: CASGFNQPQHF. CDR3 bases: TGTGCCAGCGGTTTTAACCAGCCCCAGCATTTT. The chain is built from TRBV27 and TRBJ1-5; D is undetermined. This CDR3 has 11 amino acids. Germline-derived CDR1 and CDR2 are MNHEY and SMNVEV (reference sequence).

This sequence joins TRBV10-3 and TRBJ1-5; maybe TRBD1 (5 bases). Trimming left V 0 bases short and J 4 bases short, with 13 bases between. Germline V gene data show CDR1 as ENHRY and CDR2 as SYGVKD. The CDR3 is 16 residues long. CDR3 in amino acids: CAISESRPGLNQPQHF. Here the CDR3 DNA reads TGTGCCATCAGTGAGTCGAGGCCAGGGTTAAATCAGCCCCAGCATTTT.

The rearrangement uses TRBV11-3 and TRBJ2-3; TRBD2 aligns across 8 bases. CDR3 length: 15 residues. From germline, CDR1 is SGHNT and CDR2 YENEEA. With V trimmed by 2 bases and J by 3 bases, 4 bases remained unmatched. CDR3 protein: CASSLYAGGTDTQYF. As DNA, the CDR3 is TGTGCCAGCAGCTTATATGCGGGAGGAACAGATACGCAGTATTTT.

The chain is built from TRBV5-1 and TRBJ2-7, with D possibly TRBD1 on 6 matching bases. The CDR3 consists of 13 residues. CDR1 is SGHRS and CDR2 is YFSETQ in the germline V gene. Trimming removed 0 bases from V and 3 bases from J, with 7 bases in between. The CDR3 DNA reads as TGCGCCAGCAGCTTGGGGACAGTCTACGAGCAGTACTTC. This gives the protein CASSLGTVYEQYF.

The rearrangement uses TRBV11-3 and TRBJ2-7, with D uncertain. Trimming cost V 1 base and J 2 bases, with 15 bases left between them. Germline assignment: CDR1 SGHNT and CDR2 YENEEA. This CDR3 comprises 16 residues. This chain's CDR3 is CASSLAQLNVTYEQYF. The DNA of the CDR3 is TGTGCCAGCAGCTTAGCCCAACTAAACGTTACCTACGAGCAGTACTTC.

The CDR3 here is CASSFGPEAGYTF. Here the CDR3 DNA reads TGTGCCAGCAGCTTCGGGCCCGAGGCGGGCTACACCTTC. This chain connects TRBV5-4 to TRBJ1-2; D gene unclear. CDR1 SGHNT and CDR2 YYREEE come from the germline V gene (reference sequence). The V and J ends lost 2 bases and 8 bases respectively, with 13 bases between them. The length of the CDR3 is 13 residues.

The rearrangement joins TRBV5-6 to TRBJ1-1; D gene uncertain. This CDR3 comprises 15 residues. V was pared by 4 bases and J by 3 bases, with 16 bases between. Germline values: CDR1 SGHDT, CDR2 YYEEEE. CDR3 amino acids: CASSALIRAYTEAFF. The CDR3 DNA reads TGTGCCAGCAGCGCTCTTATAAGGGCCTACACTGAAGCTTTCTTT.

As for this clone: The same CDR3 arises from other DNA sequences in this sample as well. This CDR3 reads CASSVGGDTEAFF. CDR3 DNA sequence: TGTGCCAGCAGCGTAGGAGGGGACACTGAAGCTTTCTTT. This chain links TRBV9 with TRBJ1-1, with D maybe TRBD1 (5 bases). This CDR3 contains 13 residues. V lost 0 bases and J lost 3, with 6 bases in between. Germline lookup yields CDR1 SGDLS and CDR2 YYNGEE.

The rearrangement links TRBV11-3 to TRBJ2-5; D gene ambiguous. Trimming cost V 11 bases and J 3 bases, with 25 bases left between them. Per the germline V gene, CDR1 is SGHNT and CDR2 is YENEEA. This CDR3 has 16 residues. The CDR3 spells CAGPNWVLPHEETQYF. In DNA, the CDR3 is TGTGCCGGACCAAATTGGGTCCTGCCCCACGAAGAGACCCAGTACTTC.

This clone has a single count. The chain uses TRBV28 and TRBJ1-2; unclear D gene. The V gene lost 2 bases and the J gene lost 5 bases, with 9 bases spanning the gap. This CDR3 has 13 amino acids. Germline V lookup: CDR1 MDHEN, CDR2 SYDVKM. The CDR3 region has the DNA TGTGCCAGCAGTTTACGACGGCAATATGGCTACACCTTC. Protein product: CASSLRRQYGYTF.

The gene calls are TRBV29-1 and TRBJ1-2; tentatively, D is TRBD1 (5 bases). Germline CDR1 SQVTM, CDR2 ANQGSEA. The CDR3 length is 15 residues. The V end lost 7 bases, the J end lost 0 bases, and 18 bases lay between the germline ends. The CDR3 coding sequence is TGCAGCGCGAAGTTCCGGGACGGCGCTAACTATGGCTACACCTTC. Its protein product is CSAKFRDGANYGYTF. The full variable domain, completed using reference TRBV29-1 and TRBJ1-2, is SAVISQKPSRDICQRGTSLTIQCQVDSQVTMMFWYRQQPGQSLTLIATANQGSEATYESGFVIDKFPISRPNLTFSTLTVSNMSPEDSSIYLCSAKFRDGANYGYTFGSGTRLTVV.

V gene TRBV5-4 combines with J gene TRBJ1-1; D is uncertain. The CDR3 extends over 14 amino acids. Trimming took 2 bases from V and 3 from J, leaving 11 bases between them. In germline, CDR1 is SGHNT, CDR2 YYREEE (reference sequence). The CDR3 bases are TGTGCCAGCAGCTTTCAAGGTAGTCACACTGAAGCTTTCTTT. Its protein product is CASSFQGSHTEAFF.

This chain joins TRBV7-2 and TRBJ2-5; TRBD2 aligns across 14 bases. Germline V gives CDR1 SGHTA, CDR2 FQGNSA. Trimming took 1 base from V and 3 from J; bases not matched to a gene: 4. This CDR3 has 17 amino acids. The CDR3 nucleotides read TGTGCCAGCAGCTTAGGGACGGGACTAGCGGGGGAAGAGACCCAGTACTTC. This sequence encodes CASSLGTGLAGEETQYF.